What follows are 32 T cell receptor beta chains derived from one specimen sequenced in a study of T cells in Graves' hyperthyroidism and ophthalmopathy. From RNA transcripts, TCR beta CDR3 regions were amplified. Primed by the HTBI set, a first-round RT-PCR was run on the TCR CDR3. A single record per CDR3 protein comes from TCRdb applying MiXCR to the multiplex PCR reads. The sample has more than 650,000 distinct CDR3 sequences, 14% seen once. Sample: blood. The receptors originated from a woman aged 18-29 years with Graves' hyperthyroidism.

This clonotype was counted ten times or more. The CDR3 nucleotides are TGTGCCAGCAGCTTTTCTTTAGCGGGAGGGACCGGGGAGCTGTTTTTT. Translating it yields CASSFSLAGGTGELFF. V is TRBV7-2 and J is TRBJ2-2, with 11 bases lining up with TRBD2. The junction had 5 bases not matched to a gene; V was cut back by 3 bases and J by 5 bases. Germline V gives CDR1 SGHTA, CDR2 FQGNSA. This CDR3 region has 16 residues. The variable domain in full, with the rest retrieved from reference TRBV7-2 and TRBJ2-2, is GAGVSQSPSNKVTEKGKDVELRCDPISGHTALYWYRQSLGQGLEFLIYFQGNSAPDKSGLPSDRFSAERTGGSVSTLTIQRTQQEDSAVYLCASSFSLAGGTGELFFGEGSRLTVL.

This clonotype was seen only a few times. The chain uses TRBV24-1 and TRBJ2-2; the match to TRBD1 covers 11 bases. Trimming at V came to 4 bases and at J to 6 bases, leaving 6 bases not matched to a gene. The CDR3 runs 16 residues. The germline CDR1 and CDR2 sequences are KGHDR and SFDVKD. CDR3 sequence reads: CATSEPGTGGSGELFF. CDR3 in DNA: TGTGCCACCAGTGAACCCGGGACAGGGGGGTCCGGGGAGCTGTTTTTT.

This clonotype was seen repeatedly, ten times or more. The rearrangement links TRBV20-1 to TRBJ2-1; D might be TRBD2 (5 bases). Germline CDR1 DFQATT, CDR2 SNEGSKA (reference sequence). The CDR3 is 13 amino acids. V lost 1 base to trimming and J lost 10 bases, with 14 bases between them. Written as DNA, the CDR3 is TGCAGTGCTAGAGGTCCGAGGGAACGGGAGCAGTTCTTC. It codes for CSARGPREREQFF.

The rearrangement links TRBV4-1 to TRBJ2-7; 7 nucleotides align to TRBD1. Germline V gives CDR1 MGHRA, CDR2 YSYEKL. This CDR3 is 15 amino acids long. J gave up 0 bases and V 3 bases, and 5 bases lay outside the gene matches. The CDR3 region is CASSHVGQSSYEQYF. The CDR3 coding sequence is TGCGCCAGCAGCCATGTGGGACAGAGCTCCTACGAGCAGTACTTC.

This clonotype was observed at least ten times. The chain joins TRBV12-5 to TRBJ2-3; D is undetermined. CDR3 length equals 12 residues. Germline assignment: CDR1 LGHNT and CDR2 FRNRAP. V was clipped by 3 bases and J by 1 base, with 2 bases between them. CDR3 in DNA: TGTGCTAGTGGTTTCCGCACAGATACGCAGTATTTT. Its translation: CASGFRTDTQYF.

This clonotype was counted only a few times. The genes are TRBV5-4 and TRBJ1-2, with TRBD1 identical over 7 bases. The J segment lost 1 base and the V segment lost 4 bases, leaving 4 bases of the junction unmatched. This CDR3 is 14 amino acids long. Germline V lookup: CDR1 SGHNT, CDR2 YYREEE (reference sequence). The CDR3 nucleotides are TGTGCCAGCAGCCGACAGGGTATTAACTATGGCTACACCTTC. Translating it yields CASSRQGINYGYTF.

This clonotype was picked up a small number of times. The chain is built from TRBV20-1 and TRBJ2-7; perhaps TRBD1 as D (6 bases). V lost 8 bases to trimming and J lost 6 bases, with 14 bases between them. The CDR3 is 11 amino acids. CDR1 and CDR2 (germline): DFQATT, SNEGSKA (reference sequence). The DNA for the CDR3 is TGCAGTACATCCGCCAGGGGCGAGCAGTACTTC. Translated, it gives CSTSARGEQYF.

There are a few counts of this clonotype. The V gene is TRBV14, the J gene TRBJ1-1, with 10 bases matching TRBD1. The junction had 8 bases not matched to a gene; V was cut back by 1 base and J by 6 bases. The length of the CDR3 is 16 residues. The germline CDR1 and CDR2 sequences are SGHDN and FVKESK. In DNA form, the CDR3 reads TGTGCCAGCAGCCAAGGATTGACAGGGGGCGTCTCTGAAGCTTTCTTT. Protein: CASSQGLTGGVSEAFF.

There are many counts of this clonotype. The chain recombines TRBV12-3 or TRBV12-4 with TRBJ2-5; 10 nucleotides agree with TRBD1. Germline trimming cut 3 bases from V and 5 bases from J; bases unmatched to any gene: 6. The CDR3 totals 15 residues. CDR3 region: CASSFETGGLETQYF. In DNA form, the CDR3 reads TGTGCCAGCAGTTTCGAGACAGGGGGCTTGGAGACCCAGTACTTC.

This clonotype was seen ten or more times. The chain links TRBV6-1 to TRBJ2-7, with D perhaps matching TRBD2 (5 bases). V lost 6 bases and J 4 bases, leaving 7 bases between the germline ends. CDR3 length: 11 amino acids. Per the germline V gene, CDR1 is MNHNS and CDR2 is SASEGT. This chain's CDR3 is CASRLGYEQYF. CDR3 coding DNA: TGTGCCAGCAGACTAGGGTACGAGCAGTACTTC.

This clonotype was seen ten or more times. CDR3 sequence: CSARLGTHTEAFF. The CDR3 region has the DNA TGCAGTGCTAGATTGGGGACTCACACTGAAGCTTTCTTT. V and J are TRBV20-1 and TRBJ1-1; possibly TRBD1 for D (5 bases). CDR1 and CDR2 (germline): DFQATT, SNEGSKA (reference sequence). Trimming took 2 bases from V and 3 from J, leaving 10 bases between them. This CDR3 region has 13 residues.

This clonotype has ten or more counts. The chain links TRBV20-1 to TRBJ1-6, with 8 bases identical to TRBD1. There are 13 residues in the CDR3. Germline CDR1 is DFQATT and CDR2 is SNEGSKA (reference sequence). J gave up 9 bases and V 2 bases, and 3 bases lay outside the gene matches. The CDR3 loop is CSARWTGFSPLHF. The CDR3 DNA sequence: TGCAGTGCTAGATGGACAGGGTTTTCACCCCTCCACTTT.

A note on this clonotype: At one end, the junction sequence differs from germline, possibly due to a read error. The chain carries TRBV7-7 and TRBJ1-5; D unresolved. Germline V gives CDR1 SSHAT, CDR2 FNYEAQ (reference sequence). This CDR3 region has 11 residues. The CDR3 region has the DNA TGTGCTAGCAGCGCGGATCAGCCCCAGCATTTT. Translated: CASSADQPQHF.

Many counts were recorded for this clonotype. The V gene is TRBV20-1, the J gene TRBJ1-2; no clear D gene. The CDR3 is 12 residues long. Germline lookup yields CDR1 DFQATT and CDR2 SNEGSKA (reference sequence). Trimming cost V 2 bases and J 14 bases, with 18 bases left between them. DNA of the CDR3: TGCAGTGCTAGACCCGGCGCCGCGGCTACTACCTTC. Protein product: CSARPGAAATTF.

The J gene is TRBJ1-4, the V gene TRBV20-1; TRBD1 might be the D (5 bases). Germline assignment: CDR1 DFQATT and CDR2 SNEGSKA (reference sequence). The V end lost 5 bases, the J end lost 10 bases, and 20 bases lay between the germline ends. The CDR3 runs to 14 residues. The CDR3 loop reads CSAGSLARRGKLFF. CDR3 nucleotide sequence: TGCAGTGCTGGGTCACTCGCCCGAAGGGGAAAACTGTTTTTT.

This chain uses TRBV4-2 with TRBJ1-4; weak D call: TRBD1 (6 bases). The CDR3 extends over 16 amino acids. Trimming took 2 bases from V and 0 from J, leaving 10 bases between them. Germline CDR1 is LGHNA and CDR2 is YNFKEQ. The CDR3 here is CASSQMAGATNEKLFF. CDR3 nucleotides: TGTGCCAGCAGCCAAATGGCAGGGGCAACTAATGAAAAACTGTTTTTT.

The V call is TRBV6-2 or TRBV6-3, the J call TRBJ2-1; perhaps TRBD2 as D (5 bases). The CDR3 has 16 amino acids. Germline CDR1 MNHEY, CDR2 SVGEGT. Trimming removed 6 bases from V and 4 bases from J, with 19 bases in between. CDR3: CASSTLVSGFYNEQFF. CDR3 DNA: TGTGCCAGCAGCACACTAGTAAGTGGGTTTTACAATGAGCAGTTCTTC.

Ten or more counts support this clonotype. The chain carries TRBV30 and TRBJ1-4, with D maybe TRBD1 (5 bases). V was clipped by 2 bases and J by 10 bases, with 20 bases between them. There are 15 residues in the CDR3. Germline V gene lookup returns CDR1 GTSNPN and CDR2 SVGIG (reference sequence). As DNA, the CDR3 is TGTGCCTGGAGTCAAAGGGACGGAAGGGTGGGAAAACTGTTTTTT. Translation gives CAWSQRDGRVGKLFF.

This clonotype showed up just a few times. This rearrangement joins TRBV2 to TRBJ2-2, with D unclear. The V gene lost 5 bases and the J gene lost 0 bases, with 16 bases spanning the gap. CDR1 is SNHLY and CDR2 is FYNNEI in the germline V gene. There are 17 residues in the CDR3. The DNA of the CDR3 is TGTGCCAGCAGTTCACCTGGTCCGTCCCCGAACACCGGGGAGCTGTTTTTT. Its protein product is CASSSPGPSPNTGELFF.

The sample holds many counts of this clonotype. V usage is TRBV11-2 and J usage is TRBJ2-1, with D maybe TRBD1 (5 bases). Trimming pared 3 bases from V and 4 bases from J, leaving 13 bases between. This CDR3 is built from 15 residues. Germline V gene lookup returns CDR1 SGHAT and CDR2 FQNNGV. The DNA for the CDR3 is TGTGCCAGCAGCTTCGAGTCAGGGTGGTACAATGAGCAGTTCTTC. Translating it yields CASSFESGWYNEQFF.

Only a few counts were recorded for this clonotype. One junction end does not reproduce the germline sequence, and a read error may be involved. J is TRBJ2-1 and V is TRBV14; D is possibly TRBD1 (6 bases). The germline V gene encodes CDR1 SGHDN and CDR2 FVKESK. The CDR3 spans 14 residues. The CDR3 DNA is TGTGCCAGCAGCCAAGTGGCAGGGGACAACGAGCAGTTCTTC. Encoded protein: CASSQVAGDNEQFF. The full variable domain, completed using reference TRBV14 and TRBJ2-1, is EAGVTQFPSHSVIEKGQTVTLRCDPISGHDNLYWYRRVMGKEIKFLLHFVKESKQDESGMPNNRFLAERTGGTYSTLKVQPAELEDSGVYFCASSQVAGDNEQFFGPGTRLTVL.

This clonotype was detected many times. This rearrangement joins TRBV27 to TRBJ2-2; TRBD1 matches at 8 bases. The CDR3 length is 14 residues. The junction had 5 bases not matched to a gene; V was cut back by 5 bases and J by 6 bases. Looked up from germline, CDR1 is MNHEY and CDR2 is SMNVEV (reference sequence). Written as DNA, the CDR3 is TGTGCCAGCAGTGCCAGGGGGCTGGCCGGGGAGCTGTTTTTT. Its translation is CASSARGLAGELFF.

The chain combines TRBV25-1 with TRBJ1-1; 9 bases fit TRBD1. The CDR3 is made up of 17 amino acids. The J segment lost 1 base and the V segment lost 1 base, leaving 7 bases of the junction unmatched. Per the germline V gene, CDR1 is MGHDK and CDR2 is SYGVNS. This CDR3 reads CASSELGQGSANTEAFF. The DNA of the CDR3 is TGTGCCAGCAGTGAATTGGGACAGGGATCTGCGAACACTGAAGCTTTCTTT.

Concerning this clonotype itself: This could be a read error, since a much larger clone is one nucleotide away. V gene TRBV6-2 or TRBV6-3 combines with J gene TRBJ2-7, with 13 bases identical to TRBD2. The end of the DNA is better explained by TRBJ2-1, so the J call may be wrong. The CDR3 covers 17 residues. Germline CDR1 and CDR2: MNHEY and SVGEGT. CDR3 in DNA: TGTGCCACCACTGCGGGACTAGCGGGAACCCCGACCTACGAGCAGTTCTTC. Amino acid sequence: CATTAGLAGTPTYEQFF.

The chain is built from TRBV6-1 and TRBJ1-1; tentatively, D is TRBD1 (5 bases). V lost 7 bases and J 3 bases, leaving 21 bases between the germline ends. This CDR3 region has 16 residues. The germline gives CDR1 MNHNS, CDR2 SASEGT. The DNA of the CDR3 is TGTGCCAGCACTCCGAGGGGCGCGGGATTGGACACTGAAGCTTTCTTT. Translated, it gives CASTPRGAGLDTEAFF.

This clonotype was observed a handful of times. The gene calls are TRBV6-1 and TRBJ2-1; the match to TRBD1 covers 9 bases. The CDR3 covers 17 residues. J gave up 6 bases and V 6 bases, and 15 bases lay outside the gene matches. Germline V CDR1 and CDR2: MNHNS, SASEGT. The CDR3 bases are TGTGCCAGCAGCCCCCTTACAGGGGGCTTGGCCCTCAATGAGCAGTTCTTC. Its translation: CASSPLTGGLALNEQFF.

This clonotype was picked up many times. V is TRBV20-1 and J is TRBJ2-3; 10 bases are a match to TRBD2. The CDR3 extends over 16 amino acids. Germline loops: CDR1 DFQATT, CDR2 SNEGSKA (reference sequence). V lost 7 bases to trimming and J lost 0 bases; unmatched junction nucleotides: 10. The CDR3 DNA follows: TGCAGTGTCTCTAGCGGGAGACAGGTTAGCACAGATACGCAGTATTTT. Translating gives CSVSSGRQVSTDTQYF.

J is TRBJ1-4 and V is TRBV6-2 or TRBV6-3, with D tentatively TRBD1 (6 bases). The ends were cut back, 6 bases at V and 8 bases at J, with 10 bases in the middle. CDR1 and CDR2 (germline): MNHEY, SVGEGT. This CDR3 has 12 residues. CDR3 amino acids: CASRGTFEKLFF. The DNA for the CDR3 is TGTGCCAGCAGAGGGACATTCGAAAAACTGTTTTTT.

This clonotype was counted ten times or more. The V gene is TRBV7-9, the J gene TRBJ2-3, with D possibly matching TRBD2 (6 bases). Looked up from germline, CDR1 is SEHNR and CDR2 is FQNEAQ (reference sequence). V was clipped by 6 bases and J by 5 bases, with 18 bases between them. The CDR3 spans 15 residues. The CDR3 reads CASRAGPRGEDTQYF. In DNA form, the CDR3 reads TGTGCCAGCAGAGCGGGCCCTCGGGGAGAAGATACGCAGTATTTT. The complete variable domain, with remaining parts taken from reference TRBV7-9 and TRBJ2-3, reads DTGVSQNPRHKITKRGQNVTFRCDPISEHNRLYWYRQTLGQGPEFLTYFQNEAQLEKSRLLSDRFSAERPKGSFSTLEIQRTEQGDSAMYLCASRAGPRGEDTQYFGPGTRLTVL.

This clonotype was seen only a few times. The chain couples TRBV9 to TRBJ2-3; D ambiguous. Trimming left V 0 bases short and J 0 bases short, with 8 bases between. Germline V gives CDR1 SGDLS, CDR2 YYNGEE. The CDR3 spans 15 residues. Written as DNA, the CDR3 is TGTGCCAGCAGCGTAGGTAACCCTAGCACAGATACGCAGTATTTT. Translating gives CASSVGNPSTDTQYF.

CDR3 residues: CASSNSGLKKLSTEAFF. The CDR3 nucleotides read TGTGCCAGCAGTAATTCAGGGTTAAAGAAACTAAGCACTGAAGCTTTCTTT. The chain joins TRBV28 to TRBJ1-1; possible D gene TRBD1, 5 bases. V gave up 5 bases and J gave up 4 bases, with 23 bases separating them. This CDR3 has 17 amino acids. Per germline, CDR1 MDHEN and CDR2 SYDVKM.

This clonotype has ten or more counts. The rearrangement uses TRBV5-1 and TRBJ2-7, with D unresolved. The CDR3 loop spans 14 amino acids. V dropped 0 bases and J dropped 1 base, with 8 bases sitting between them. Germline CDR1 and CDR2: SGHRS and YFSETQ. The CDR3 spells CASSLAEPSYEQYF. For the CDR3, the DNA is TGCGCCAGCAGCTTGGCGGAACCTTCCTACGAGCAGTACTTC.